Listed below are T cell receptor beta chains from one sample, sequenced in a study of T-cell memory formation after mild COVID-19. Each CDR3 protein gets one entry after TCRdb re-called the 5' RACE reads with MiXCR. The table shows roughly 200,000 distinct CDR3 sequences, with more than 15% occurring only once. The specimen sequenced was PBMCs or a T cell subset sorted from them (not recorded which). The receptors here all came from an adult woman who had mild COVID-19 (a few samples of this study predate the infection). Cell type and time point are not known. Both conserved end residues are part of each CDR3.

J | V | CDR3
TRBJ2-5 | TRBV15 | CATSRDKGGETQYF
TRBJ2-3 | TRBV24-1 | CATSDYISTGTTDTQYF
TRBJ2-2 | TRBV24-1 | CATSDNGRGFDTGELFF
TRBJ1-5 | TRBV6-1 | CASSVRTGSNQPQHF
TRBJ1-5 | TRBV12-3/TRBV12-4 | CASSLGGANNQPQHF
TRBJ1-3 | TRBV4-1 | CASSLWSGNTIYF
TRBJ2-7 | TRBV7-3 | CASSLSGVRSYEQYF
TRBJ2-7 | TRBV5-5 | CASSLVGRGDYEQYF
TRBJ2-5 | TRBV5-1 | CASSWGPAYQPQETQYF
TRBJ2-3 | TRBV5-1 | CASSVSRRVTSTDTQYF
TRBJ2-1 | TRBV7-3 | CASSLSGPSYNEQFF
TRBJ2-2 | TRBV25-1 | CASRTRASGNTGELFF
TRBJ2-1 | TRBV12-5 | CASGLGRQINEQFF
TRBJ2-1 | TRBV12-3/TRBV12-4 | CASSLLAGVGEQFF